Below are 5 T cell receptor beta chains sequenced from a single sample in a study of post-analysis software for immune sequencing data. General study points: In patients, roughly five TRBV segments were more frequent than in controls, with TRBV5-6, TRBV5-1 and TRBV20-1 among them.

Antigen specificity for these receptors is unknown. Incorporated into the TCR beta cDNA libraries were unique molecular identifiers, which served to reduce PCR and sequencing biases. TCRdb recomputed calls from the PCR reads with MiXCR, one row per CDR3 protein. This table holds about 820,000 distinct CDR3 sequences, around 50% found once. Sequenced: blood. These receptors all stem from a girl aged 10 to 17 with multiple sclerosis.

The chain combines TRBV20-1 with TRBJ2-7; D is unresolved. V was pared by 8 bases and J by 3 bases, with 14 bases between. The CDR3 is 12 residues long. The germline CDR1 and CDR2 sequences are DFQATT and SNEGSKA (reference sequence). This chain's CDR3 is CSWRNTNYEQYF. The CDR3 nucleotides are TGCAGTTGGCGGAACACCAACTACGAGCAGTACTTC.

CDR3 loop: CSAREIAGGHTDTQYF. In DNA form, the CDR3 reads TGCAGTGCTAGAGAAATAGCGGGGGGCCACACAGATACGCAGTATTTT. V and J are TRBV20-1 and TRBJ2-3, with TRBD2 identical over 10 bases. CDR3 length equals 16 residues. The V gene end was trimmed by 0 bases and the J gene end by 2 bases; junction bases not matched to a gene: 5. In germline, CDR1 is DFQATT, CDR2 SNEGSKA (reference sequence).

The chain joins TRBV9 to TRBJ2-1; TRBD2 matches 7 bases. V lost 3 bases to trimming and J lost 5 bases; unmatched junction nucleotides: 14. Germline CDR1 is SGDLS and CDR2 is YYNGEE. The CDR3 has 17 amino acids. CDR3 nucleotides: TGTGCCAGCAGCGCGCGACTAGCAACCCCCACCGACAATGAGCAGTTCTTC. Protein sequence: CASSARLATPTDNEQFF.

The chain has TRBV27 and TRBJ2-6; D possibly corresponds to TRBD2 (6 bases). CDR1 and CDR2 from the germline V gene are MNHEY and SMNVEV (reference sequence). This CDR3 spans 18 amino acids. V shed 4 bases and J shed 0 bases, with 16 bases lying between them. CDR3 in amino acids: CASSSTPGLSSGANVLTF. As DNA, the CDR3 is TGTGCCAGCAGTTCGACCCCGGGACTCAGCTCTGGGGCCAACGTCCTGACTTTC.

The chain recombines TRBV14 with TRBJ2-7; TRBD2 aligns across 9 bases. The CDR3 consists of 15 residues. The germline V gene has CDR1 SGHDN and CDR2 FVKESK. Trimming took 4 bases from V and 2 from J; bases not matched to a gene: 6. The CDR3 is CASSRETSGPYEQYF. In DNA, the CDR3 is TGTGCCAGCAGCCGGGAGACTAGCGGTCCCTACGAGCAGTACTTC.